This T cell receptor beta chain is from a study of blood T cell repertoires in COVID-19. Study-level background: Italy, Spain and the United States were the sources of the convalescent and acute COVID-19 samples.

Sequencing was performed with immunoSEQ multiplex PCR; in TCRdb, only in-frame clones are kept and a portion is missing. The table lists 190,000 or so clones, 65% to 90% of them singletons. Participants came from some 23 US areas, aged about 18 to 95 years. Per germline, CDR1 SGHTA and CDR2 FQGNSA. The CDR3 totals 15 residues. Deletions cut 5 bases from V and 3 bases from J, with 16 bases between. This chain links TRBV7-2 with TRBJ2-5; D possibly corresponds to TRBD2 (6 bases). The sequencing input was PBMCs or T cells enriched from blood (not recorded which). The origin of this receptor is a man aged 35 to 55 who had recovered from COVID-19. The CDR3: CASSPGTLKKETQYF. Written as DNA, the CDR3 is TGTGCCAGCAGCCCCGGGACTCTGAAAAAAGAGACCCAGTACTTC.